This T cell receptor beta chain was identified in a study of blood T cells in healthy people across ages. The authors ran a second PCR of roughly 6 to 11 cycles using a sample-barcoded 5' primer and a J-beta primer mix. TCRdb analysed the 5' RACE reads with MiXCR anew, one entry per CDR3 protein. This sample has 750,000 to 950,000 distinct CDR3 sequences; less than 70% occur once, and the top ten carry roughly 40%. Findings and caveats of the study: A roughly linear fall in TCR beta diversity per million T cells was seen with increasing age.

This clonotype was seen a few times. Antigen: not known. With 2 bases removed from V and 1 base from J, the gap between germline ends came to 11 bases. Germline CDR1 is ENHRY and CDR2 is SYGVKD. This CDR3 comprises 15 residues. The draw of peripheral blood yielded ten milliliters from each donor. Each sample yielded at least 6 million isolated PBMCs. The sequenced sample was blood. The chain employs TRBV10-3 and TRBJ2-5, with TRBD2 as a possible D gene (6 bases). The sequence was collected from a man older than 75 in good health. For the CDR3, the DNA is TGTGCCATCAGTGAGGAATTGGGACTCCAAGAGACCCAGTACTTC. Its translation is CAISEELGLQETQYF.